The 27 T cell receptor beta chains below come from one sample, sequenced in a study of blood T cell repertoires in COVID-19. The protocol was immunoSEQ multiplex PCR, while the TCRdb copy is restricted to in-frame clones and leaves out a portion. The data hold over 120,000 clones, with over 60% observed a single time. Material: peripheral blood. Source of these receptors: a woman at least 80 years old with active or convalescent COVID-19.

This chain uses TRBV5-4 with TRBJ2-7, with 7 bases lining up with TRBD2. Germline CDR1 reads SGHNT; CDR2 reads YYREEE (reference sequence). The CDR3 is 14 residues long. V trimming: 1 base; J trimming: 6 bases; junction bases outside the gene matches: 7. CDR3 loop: CASSLTGGGTEQYF. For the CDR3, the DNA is TGTGCCAGCAGCTTGACCGGGGGAGGGACCGAGCAGTACTTC.

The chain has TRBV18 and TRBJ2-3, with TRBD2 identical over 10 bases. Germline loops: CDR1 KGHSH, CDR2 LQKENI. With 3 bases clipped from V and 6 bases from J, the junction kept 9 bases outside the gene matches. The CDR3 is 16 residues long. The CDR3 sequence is CASSPSLAGGIDTQYF. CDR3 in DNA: TGTGCCAGCTCACCCTCATTAGCGGGGGGCATCGATACGCAGTATTTT.

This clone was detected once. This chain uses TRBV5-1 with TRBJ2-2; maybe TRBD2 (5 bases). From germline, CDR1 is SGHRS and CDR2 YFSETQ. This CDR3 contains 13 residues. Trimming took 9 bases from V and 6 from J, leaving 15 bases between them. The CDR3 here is CATTREGAGELFF. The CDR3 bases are TGCGCCACCACCAGAGAGGGCGCCGGGGAGCTGTTTTTT.

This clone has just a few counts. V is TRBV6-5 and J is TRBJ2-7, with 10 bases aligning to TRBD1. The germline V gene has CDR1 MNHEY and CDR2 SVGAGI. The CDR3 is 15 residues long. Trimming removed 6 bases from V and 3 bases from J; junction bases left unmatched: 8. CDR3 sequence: CASRDGTGAHYEQYF. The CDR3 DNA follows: TGTGCCAGCAGGGACGGGACAGGGGCCCACTACGAGCAGTACTTC.

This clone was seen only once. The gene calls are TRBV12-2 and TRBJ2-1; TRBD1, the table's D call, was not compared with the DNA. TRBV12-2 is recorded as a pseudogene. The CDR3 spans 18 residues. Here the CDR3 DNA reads TGTGCAAGTCGCTTAGCAGGTTCGAGGGACAGCTCCTACAATGAGCAGTTCTTC. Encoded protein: CASRLAGSRDSSYNEQFF.

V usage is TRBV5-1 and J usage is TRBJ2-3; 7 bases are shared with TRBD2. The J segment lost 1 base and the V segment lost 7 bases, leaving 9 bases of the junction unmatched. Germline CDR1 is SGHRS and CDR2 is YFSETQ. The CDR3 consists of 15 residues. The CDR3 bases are TGCGCCAGCGCGATCGGCGGGGGAGGCACAGATACGCAGTATTTT. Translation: CASAIGGGGTDTQYF.

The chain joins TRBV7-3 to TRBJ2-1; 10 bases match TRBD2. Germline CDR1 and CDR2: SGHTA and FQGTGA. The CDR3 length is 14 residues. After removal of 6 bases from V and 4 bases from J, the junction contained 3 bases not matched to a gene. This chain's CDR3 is CASSTSGVYNEQFF. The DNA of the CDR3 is TGTGCCAGCAGTACTAGCGGGGTTTACAATGAGCAGTTCTTC. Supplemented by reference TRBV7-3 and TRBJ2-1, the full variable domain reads GAGVSQTPSNKVTEKGKYVELRCDPISGHTALYWYRQSLGQGPEFLIYFQGTGAADDSGLPNDRFFAVRPEGSVSTLKIQRTERGDSAVYLCASSTSGVYNEQFFGPGTRLTVL.

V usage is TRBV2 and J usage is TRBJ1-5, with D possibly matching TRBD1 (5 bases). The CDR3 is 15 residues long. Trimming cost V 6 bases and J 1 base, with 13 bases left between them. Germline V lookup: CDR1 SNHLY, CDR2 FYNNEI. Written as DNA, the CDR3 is TGTGCCAGCAGCGCAGGGATACGGAGCAATCAGCCCCAGCATTTT. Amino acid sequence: CASSAGIRSNQPQHF.

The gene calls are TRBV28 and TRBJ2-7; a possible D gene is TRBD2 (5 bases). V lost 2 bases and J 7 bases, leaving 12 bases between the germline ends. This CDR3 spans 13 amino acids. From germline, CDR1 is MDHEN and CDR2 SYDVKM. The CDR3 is CASSLRGGQEQYF. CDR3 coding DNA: TGTGCCAGCAGTTTACGCGGCGGGCAGGAGCAGTACTTC.

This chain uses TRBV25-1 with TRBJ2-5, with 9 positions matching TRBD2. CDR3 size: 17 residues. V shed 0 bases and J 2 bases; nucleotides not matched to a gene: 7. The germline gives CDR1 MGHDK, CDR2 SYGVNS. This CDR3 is CASSEYLAGKLQETQYF. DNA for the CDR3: TGTGCCAGCAGTGAATACCTAGCGGGGAAACTACAAGAGACCCAGTACTTC.

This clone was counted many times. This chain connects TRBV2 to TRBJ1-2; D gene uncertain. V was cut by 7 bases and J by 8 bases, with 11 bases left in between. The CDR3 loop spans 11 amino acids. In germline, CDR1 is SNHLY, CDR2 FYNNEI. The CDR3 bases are TGTGCCAGCACGTTGTTTAGAGGCTACACCTTC. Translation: CASTLFRGYTF.

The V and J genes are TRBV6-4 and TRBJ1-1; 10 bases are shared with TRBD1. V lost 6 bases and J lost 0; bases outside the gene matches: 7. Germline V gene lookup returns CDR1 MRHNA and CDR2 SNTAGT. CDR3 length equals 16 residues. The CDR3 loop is CASRRTGGGMNTEAFF. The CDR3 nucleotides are TGTGCCAGCAGGCGGACAGGGGGAGGAATGAACACTGAAGCTTTCTTT.

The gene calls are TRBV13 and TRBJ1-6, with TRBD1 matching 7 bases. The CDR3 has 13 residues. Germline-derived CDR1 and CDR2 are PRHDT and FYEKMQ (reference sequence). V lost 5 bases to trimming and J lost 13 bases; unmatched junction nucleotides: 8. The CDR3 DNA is TGTGCCAGCAGCCTTCGACAGGGTGAGCCCCTCCACTTT. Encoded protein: CASSLRQGEPLHF. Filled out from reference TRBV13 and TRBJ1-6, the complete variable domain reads AAGVIQSPRHLIKEKRETATLKCYPIPRHDTVYWYQQGPGQDPQFLISFYEKMQSDKGSIPDRFSAQQFSDYHSELNMSSLELGDSALYFCASSLRQGEPLHFGNGTRLTVT.

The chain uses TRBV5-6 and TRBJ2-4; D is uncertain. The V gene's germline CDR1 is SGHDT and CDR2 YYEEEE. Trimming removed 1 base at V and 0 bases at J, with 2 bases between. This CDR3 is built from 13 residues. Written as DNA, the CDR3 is TGTGCCAGCAGCTTGCTAGCCAAAAACATTCAGTACTTC. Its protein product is CASSLLAKNIQYF. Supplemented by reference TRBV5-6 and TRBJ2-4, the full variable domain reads DAGVTQSPTHLIKTRGQQVTLRCSPKSGHDTVSWYQQALGQGPQFIFQYYEEEERQRGNFPDRFSGHQFPNYSSELNVNALLLGDSALYLCASSLLAKNIQYFGAGTRLSVL.

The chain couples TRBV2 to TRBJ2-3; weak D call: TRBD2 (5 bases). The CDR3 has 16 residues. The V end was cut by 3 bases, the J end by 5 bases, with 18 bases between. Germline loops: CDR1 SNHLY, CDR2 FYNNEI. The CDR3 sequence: CASSEAASRGGDTQYF. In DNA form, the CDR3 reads TGTGCCAGCAGTGAGGCGGCTAGCCGCGGTGGAGATACGCAGTATTTT.

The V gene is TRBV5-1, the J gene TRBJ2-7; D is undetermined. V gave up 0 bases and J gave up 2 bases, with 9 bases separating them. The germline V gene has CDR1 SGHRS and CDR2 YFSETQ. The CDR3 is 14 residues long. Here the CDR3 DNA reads TGCGCCAGCAGCTTGGGCCGCTCGGCCTACGAGCAGTACTTC. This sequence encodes CASSLGRSAYEQYF.

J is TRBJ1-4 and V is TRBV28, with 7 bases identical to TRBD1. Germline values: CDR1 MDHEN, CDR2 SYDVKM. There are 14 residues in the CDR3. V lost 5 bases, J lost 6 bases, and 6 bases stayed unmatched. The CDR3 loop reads CASSITGVDEKLFF. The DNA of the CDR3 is TGTGCCAGCAGTATAACAGGGGTTGATGAAAAACTGTTTTTT. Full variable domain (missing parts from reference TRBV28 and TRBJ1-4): DVKVTQSSRYLVKRTGEKVFLECVQDMDHENMFWYRQDPGLGLRLIYFSYDVKMKEKGDIPEGYSVSREKKERFSLILESASTNQTSMYLCASSITGVDEKLFFGSGTQLSVL.

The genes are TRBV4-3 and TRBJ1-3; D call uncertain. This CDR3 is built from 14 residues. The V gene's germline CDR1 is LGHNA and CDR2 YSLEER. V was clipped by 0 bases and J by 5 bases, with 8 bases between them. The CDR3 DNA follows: TGCGCCAGCAGCCAAGATATGTCTCGAAACACCATATATTTT. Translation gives CASSQDMSRNTIYF.

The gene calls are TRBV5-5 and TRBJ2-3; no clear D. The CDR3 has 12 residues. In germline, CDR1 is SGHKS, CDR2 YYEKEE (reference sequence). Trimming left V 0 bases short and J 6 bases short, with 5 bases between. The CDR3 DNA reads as TGTGCCAGCAGCTTGGTAGTGGATACGCAGTATTTT. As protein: CASSLVVDTQYF.

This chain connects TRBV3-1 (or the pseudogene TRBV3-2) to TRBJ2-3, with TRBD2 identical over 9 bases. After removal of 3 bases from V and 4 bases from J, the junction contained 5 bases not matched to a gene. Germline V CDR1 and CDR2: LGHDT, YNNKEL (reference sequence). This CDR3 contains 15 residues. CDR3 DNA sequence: TGTGCCAGCAGCCAGCGGGGGGGGCTTTCAGATACGCAGTATTTT. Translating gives CASSQRGGLSDTQYF.

CDR3: CASSEGGTRTQYF. The CDR3 bases are TGTGCCAGCAGTGAAGGCGGGACCCGGACCCAGTACTTC. This chain uses TRBV2 with TRBJ2-5; tentative D call: TRBD2 (6 bases). The V end was cut by 1 base, the J end by 7 bases, with 10 bases between. The germline V gene encodes CDR1 SNHLY and CDR2 FYNNEI. The CDR3 runs to 13 residues.

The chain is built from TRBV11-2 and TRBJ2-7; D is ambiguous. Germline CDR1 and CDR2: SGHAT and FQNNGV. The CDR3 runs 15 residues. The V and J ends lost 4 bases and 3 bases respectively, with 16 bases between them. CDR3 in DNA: TGTGCCAGCAGCTCGTCCCATCTTCCAGGCTACGAGCAGTACTTC. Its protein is CASSSSHLPGYEQYF. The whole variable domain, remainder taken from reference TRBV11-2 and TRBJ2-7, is EAGVAQSPRYKIIEKRQSVAFWCNPISGHATLYWYQQILGQGPKLLIQFQNNGVVDDSQLPKDRFSAERLKGVDSTLKIQPAKLEDSAVYLCASSSSHLPGYEQYFGPGTRLTVT.

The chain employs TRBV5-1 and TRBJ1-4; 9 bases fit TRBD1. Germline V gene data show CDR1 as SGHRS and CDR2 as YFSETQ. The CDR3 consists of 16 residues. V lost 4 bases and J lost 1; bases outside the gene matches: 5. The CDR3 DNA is TGCGCCAGCAGCCCGGGGGACAGGGAAACTAATGAAAAACTGTTTTTT. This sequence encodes CASSPGDRETNEKLFF. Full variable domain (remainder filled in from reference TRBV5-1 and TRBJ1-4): KAGVTQTPRYLIKTRGQQVTLSCSPISGHRSVSWYQQTPGQGLQFLFEYFSETQRNKGNFPGRFSGRQFSNSRSEMNVSTLELGDSALYLCASSPGDRETNEKLFFGSGTQLSVL.

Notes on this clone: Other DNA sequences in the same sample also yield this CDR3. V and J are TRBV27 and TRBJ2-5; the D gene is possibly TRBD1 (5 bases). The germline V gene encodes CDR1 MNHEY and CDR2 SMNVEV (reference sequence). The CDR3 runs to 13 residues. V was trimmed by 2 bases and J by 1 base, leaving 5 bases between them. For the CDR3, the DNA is TGTGCCAGCAGTTTAAGGGGCCAAGAGACCCAGTACTTC. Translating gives CASSLRGQETQYF.

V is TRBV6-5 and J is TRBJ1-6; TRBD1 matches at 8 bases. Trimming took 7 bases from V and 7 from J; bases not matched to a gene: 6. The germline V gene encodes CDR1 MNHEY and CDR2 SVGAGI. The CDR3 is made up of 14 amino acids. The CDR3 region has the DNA TGTGCCAGCACCGCCCGACAGGGGAATTCACCCCTCCACTTT. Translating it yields CASTARQGNSPLHF.

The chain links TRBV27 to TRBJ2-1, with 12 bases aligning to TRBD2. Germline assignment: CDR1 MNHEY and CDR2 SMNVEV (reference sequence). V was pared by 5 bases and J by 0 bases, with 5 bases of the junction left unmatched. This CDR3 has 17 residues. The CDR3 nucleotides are TGTGCCAGCAGTCCCGGACTAGCGGGGAACTCCTACAATGAGCAGTTCTTC. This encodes CASSPGLAGNSYNEQFF.

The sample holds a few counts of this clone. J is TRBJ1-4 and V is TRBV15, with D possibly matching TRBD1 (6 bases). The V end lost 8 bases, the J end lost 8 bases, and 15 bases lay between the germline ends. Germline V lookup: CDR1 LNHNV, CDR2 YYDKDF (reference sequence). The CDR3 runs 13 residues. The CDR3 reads CATLSSGEEKLFF. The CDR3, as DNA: TGTGCCACCCTCTCGTCAGGGGAAGAAAAACTGTTTTTT.